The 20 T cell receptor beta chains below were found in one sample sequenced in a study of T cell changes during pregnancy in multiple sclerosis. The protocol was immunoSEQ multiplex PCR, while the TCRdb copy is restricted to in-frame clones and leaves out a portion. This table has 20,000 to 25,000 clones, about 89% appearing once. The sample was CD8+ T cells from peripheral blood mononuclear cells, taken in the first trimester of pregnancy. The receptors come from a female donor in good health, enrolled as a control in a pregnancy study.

CDR3 DNA sequence: TGTGCCAGCAGTCAGTCGGGCGGGAGGGTCGCCTACAATGAGCAGTTCTTC. Translating it yields CASSQSGGRVAYNEQFF. The J gene is TRBJ2-1, the V gene TRBV2; TRBD2 aligns across 9 bases. The germline gives CDR1 SNHLY, CDR2 FYNNEI. J was trimmed by 2 bases and V by 5 bases; bases with no gene match: 10. The CDR3 is 17 amino acids.

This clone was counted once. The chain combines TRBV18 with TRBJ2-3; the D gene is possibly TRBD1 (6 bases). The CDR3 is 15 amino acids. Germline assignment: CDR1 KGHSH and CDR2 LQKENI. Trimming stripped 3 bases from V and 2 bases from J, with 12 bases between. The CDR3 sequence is CASSPSGHYTDTQYF. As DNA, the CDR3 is TGTGCCAGCTCACCGTCGGGACACTACACAGATACGCAGTATTTT. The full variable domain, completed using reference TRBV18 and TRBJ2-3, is NAGVMQNPRHLVRRRGQEARLRCSPMKGHSHVYWYRQLPEEGLKFMVYLQKENIIDESGMPKERFSAEFPKEGPSILRIQQVVRGDSAAYFCASSPSGHYTDTQYFGPGTRLTVL.

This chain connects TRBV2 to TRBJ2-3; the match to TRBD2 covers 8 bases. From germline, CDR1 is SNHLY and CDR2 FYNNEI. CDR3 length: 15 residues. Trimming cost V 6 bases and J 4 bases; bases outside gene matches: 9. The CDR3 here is CASSLGVAGPDTQYF. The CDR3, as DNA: TGTGCCAGCAGCCTTGGGGTAGCGGGACCAGATACGCAGTATTTT.

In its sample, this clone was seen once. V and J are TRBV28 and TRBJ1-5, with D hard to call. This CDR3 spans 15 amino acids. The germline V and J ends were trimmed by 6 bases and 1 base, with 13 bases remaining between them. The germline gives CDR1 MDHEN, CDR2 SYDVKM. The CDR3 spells CASRLPDWSNQPQHF. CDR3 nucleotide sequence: TGTGCCAGCAGACTCCCCGATTGGAGCAATCAGCCCCAGCATTTT.

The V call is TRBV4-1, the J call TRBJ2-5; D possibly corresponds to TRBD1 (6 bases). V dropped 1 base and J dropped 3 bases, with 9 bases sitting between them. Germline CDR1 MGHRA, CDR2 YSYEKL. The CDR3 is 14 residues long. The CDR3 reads CASSQAGVEETQYF. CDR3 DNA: TGCGCCAGCAGCCAAGCAGGGGTGGAAGAGACCCAGTACTTC.

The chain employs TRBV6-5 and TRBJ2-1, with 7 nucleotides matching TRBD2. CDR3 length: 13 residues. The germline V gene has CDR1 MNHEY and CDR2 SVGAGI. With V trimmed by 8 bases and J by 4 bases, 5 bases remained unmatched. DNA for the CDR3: TGTGCCAGCCGGGACTACGTATACAATGAGCAGTTCTTC. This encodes CASRDYVYNEQFF.

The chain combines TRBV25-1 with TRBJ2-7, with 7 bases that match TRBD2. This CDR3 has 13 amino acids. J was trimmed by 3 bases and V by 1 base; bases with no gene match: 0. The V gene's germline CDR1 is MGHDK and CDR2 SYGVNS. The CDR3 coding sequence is TGTGCCAGCAGTGAATCTAGCGGCTACGAGCAGTACTTC. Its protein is CASSESSGYEQYF.

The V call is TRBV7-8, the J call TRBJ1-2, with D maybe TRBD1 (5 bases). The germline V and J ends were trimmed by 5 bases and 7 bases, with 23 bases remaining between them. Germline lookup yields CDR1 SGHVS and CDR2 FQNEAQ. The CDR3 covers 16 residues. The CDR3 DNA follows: TGTGCCAGCAGCGCGATCCCTCGGGGCGCAGCGGGTGGCTACACCTTC. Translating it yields CASSAIPRGAAGGYTF.

For the CDR3, the DNA is TGTGCCAGCAGCTTATCTAGCGGGGCCTCCTACGAGCAGTACTTC. Translation: CASSLSSGASYEQYF. This chain connects TRBV7-3 to TRBJ2-7; 9 bases match TRBD2. Germline CDR1 reads SGHTA; CDR2 reads FQGTGA. This CDR3 spans 15 amino acids. V was clipped by 2 bases and J by 0 bases; unmatched bases: 2.

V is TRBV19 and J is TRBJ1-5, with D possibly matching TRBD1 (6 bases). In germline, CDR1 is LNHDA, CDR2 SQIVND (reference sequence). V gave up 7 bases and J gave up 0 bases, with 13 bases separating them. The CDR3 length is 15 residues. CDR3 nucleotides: TGTGCCAGTAATACGGACAGATATAGCAATCAGCCCCAGCATTTT. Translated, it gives CASNTDRYSNQPQHF.

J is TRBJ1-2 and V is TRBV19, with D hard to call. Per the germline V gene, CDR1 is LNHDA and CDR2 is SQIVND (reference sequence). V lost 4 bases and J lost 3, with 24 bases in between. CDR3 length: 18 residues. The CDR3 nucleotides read TGTGCCAGTAGTACCCAAACCCTAAGCGGGAGCGGGCACTATGGCTACACCTTC. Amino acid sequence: CASSTQTLSGSGHYGYTF.

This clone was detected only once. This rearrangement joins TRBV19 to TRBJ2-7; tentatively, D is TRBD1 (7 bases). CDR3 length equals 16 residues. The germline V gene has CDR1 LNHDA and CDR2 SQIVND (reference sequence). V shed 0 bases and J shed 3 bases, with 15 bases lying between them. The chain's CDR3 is CASSIDPRQGLYEQYF. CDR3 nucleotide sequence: TGTGCCAGTAGTATAGATCCGAGACAGGGACTCTACGAGCAGTACTTC.

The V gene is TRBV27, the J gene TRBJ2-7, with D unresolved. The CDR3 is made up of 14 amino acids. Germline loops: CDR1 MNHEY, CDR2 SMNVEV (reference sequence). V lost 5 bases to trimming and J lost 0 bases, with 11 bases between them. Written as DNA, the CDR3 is TGTGCCAGCAGTAGTGACACCCACTCCTACGAGCAGTACTTC. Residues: CASSSDTHSYEQYF.

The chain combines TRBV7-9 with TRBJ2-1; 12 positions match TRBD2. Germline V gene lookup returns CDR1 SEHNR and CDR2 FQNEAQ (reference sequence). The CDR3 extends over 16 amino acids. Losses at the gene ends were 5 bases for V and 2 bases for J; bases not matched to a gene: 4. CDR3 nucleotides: TGTGCCAGCAGCGACAGGACTAGCGGGACCTACAATGAGCAGTTCTTC. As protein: CASSDRTSGTYNEQFF.

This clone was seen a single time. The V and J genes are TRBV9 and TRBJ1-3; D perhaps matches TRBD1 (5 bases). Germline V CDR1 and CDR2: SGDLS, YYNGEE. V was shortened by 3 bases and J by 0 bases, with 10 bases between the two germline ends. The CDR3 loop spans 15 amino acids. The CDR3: CASSAGSGSGNTIYF. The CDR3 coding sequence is TGTGCCAGCAGCGCAGGGTCGGGCTCTGGAAACACCATATATTTT.

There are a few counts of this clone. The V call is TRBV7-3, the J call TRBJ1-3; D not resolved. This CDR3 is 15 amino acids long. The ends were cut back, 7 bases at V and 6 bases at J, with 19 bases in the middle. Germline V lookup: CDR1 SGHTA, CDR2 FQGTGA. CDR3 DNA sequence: TGTGCCAGCACACCCCGTGCGCTAGCGGAAAACACCATATATTTT. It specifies CASTPRALAENTIYF.

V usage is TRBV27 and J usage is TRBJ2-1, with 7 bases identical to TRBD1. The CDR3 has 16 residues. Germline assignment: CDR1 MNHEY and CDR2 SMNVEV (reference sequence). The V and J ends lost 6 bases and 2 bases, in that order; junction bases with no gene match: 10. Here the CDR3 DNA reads TGTGCCAGCAGCTCTCTTACAGGGGTAGCCTACAATGAGCAGTTCTTC. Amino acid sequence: CASSSLTGVAYNEQFF.

As DNA, the CDR3 is TGTGCCAGCAGCTTCAACAGGGAAACCTACGAGCAGTACTTC. Amino acids: CASSFNRETYEQYF. The chain employs TRBV6-5 and TRBJ2-7, with D perhaps TRBD1 (6 bases). Trimming removed 6 bases at V and 2 bases at J, with 14 bases between. Germline V gene sequence: CDR1 MNHEY, CDR2 SVGAGI. The CDR3 consists of 14 residues.

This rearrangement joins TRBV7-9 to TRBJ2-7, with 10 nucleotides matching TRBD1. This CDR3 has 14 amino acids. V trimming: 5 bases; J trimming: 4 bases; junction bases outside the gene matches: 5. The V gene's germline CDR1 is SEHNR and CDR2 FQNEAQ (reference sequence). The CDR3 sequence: CASSPRDRGYEQYF. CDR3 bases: TGTGCCAGCAGCCCCCGGGACAGGGGTTACGAGCAGTACTTC.

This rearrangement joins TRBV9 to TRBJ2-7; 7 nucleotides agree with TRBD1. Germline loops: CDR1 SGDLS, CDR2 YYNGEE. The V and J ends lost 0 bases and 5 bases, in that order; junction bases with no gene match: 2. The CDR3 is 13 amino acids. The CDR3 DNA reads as TGTGCCAGCAGCGTAGACAGGGGTCACGAGCAGTACTTC. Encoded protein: CASSVDRGHEQYF.